A selection of T cell receptor beta chains follows, all from one sample in a study of cytomegalovirus exposure and HLA in healthy donors. The table came from immunoSEQ multiplex PCR; TCRdb's copy has only in-frame clones and leaves some out. Of about 80,000 clones listed, 67% are singletons. Sequencing was carried out using PBMCs. These TCRs come from a woman aged 50 to 60 in good health and CMV-seropositive. Each CDR3 is given with its conserved first and last residue. Each record gives: CDR3 length, D gene, J gene, clone size, V gene, CDR3 protein, CDR3 DNA. The D gene is left open where the match is weak. Only part of the rows carry a size: once, few, many, or a class if the clone is expanded.

>12|-|TRBJ1-5|-|TRBV7-9
CSSSYSPQPQHF
TGTTCCAGCAGCTACAGTCCCCAGCCCCAGCATTTT
>13|TRBD1|TRBJ1-1|few|TRBV6-6
CASKPGQRAEAFF
TGTGCCAGCAAACCGGGACAGAGGGCTGAAGCTTTCTTT
>14|-|TRBJ1-1|-|TRBV19
CASSHRGGWTEAFF
TGTGCCAGCTCACATAGGGGGGGGTGGACTGAAGCTTTCTTT
>17|TRBD1|TRBJ1-2|few|TRBV5-4
CASSLGGQGATNYGYTF
TGTGCCAGCAGCTTGGGAGGACAGGGGGCCACTAACTATGGCTACACCTTC
>11|-|TRBJ1-1|-|TRBV2
CASSSTGGAFF
TGTGCCAGCAGTAGTACCGGGGGAGCTTTCTTT
>14|TRBD1|TRBJ1-1|once|TRBV25-1
CASSEPGQGTEDFF
TGTGCCAGCAGTGAACCCGGACAGGGTACTGAAGATTTCTTT
>19|TRBD1|TRBJ1-5|few|TRBV19
CASSSPETGGNRENQPQHF
TGTGCCAGTAGCTCTCCCGAGACAGGGGGTAATCGGGAGAATCAGCCCCAGCATTTT
>15|TRBD2|TRBJ2-1|-|TRBV7-9
CASSQTSGDYNEQFF
TGTGCCAGCAGTCAAACTAGCGGGGATTACAATGAGCAGTTCTTC
>12|TRBD1|TRBJ1-2|-|TRBV6-1
CASRPTGDHYTF
TGTGCCAGCAGACCGACAGGGGACCACTACACCTTC
>13|-|TRBJ1-3|-|TRBV7-9
CSSTRGFGNTIYF
TGTTCCAGCACCAGAGGATTCGGAAACACCATATATTTT
>13|TRBD2|TRBJ2-1|-|TRBV28
CASSLTRGDEQFF
TGTGCCAGCAGTCTCACACGGGGGGATGAGCAGTTCTTC
>16|-|TRBJ1-5|-|TRBV6-1
CASSVDHSTGNQPQHF
TGTGCCAGCAGTGTAGATCACAGTACCGGCAATCAGCCCCAGCATTTT
>15|-|TRBJ1-1|-|TRBV10-3
CAISDAGKRRVEAFF
TGTGCCATCAGTGACGCGGGCAAGAGGAGGGTCGAAGCTTTCTTT
>13|TRBD1|TRBJ2-7|-|TRBV19
CASSPRGHDEQYF
TGTGCCAGTAGTCCCAGGGGGCACGACGAGCAGTACTTC
>16|TRBD1|TRBJ2-7|-|TRBV10-3
CAISESVDRPSYEQYF
TGTGCCATCAGTGAGTCGGTGGACAGGCCATCCTACGAGCAGTACTTC
>18|-|TRBJ1-1|-|TRBV7-2
CASSLVGGGAVGNTEAFF
TGTGCCAGCAGCTTAGTGGGAGGAGGGGCGGTGGGTAACACTGAAGCTTTCTTT
>12|-|TRBJ2-7|-|TRBV10-2
CASSESSAGAVF
TGCGCCAGCAGTGAGTCGTCGGCAGGGGCAGTATTC
>15|TRBD1|TRBJ2-1|-|TRBV11-1
CASSPYRTGRGEQFF
TGTGCCAGCAGCCCCTACCGGACAGGAAGGGGTGAGCAGTTCTTC
>15|TRBD2|TRBJ2-1|once|TRBV19
CASSSRTSGGEIPFF
TGTGCCAGTAGTTCACGGACTAGCGGGGGGGAGATTCCGTTCTTC
>16|TRBD2|TRBJ2-3|-|TRBV13
CASSSKTSGGTDTQYF
TGTGCCAGCAGCTCCAAGACTAGCGGGGGGACAGATACGCAGTATTTT
>15|TRBD2|TRBJ2-7|-|TRBV11-2
CASSLVGRGVYEQYF
TGTGCCAGCAGCTTAGTTGGGCGGGGGGTTTACGAGCAGTACTTC
>17|TRBD2|TRBJ2-5|-|TRBV9
CASSVGGGRGRIETQYF
TGTGCCAGCAGCGTTGGCGGAGGGCGGGGGAGAATTGAGACCCAGTACTTC
>14|-|TRBJ1-4|-|TRBV10-2
CASSESGENEKLFF
TGCGCCAGCAGTGAGTCGGGAGAGAATGAAAAACTGTTTTTT
>12|-|TRBJ1-2|-|TRBV7-9
CSSTQGYYGYTF
TGTTCCAGCACCCAGGGGTACTATGGCTACACCTTC
>13|TRBD1|TRBJ2-1|-|TRBV19
CASRLAGDRAPLF
TGTGCCAGTAGACTCGCGGGGGACAGGGCACCCCTCTTC
>16|TRBD1|TRBJ1-2|-|TRBV29-1
CSVEPRQGKANYGYTF
TGCAGCGTTGAGCCAAGACAGGGGAAGGCTAACTATGGCTACACCTTC
>14|-|TRBJ1-4|-|TRBV28
CASRSDTINEKLFF
TGTGCCAGCAGGTCAGACACGATTAATGAAAAACTGTTTTTT
>15|-|TRBJ1-1|-|TRBV19
CASNGPGVGNTEAFF
TGTGCCAGTAACGGTCCCGGAGTGGGTAACACTGAAGCTTTCTTT
>15|-|TRBJ2-6|-|TRBV5-6
CASSWRDSGANVLTF
TGTGCCAGCAGCTGGAGGGACTCTGGGGCCAACGTCCTGACTTTC
>18|-|TRBJ1-5|-|TRBV28
CASSPANPRGYSNQPQHF
TGTGCCAGCAGCCCTGCCAACCCCCGAGGATATAGCAATCAGCCCCAGCATTTT
>13|-|TRBJ1-1|-|TRBV18
CASSPPGQTEAFF
TGTGCCAGCTCACCACCTGGACAGACTGAAGCTTTCTTT
>18|TRBD2|TRBJ2-2|-|TRBV28
CASSLLGGGAGDTGELFF
TGTGCCAGCAGTTTACTGGGCGGGGGGGCCGGGGACACCGGGGAGCTGTTTTTT
>12|-|TRBJ2-7|-|TRBV9
CASSAPGNEQYF
TGTGCCAGCAGCGCCCCCGGGAACGAGCAGTACTTC